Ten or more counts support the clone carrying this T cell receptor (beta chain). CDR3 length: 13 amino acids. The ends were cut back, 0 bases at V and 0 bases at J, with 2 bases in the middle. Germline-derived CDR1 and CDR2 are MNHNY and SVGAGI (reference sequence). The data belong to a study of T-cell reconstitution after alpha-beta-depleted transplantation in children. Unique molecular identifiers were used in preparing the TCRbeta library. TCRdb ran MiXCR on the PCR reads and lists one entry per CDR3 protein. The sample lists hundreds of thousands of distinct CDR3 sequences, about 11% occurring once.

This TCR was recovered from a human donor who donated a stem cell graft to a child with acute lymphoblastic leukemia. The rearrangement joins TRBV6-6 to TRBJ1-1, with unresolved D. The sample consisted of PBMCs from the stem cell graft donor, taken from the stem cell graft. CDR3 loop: CASSYSMNTEAFF. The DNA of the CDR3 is TGTGCCAGCAGTTACTCCATGAACACTGAAGCTTTCTTT.